This T cell receptor (beta chain) was sequenced in a study of CD8 T cells in ankylosing spondylitis. Study-wide points: Reported data indicate significant enrichment of disease-linked clones within matched ankylosing spondylitis synovial fluid. There were earlier reports of some motif variants in reactive arthritis synovial fluid and blood. Disease-linked clones were CD8+ and relatively rare in peripheral blood. It appeared that ankylosing spondylitis blood was characterized by a TCR beta motif of several highly homologous variants.

The V gene lost 4 bases and the J gene lost 0 bases, with 9 bases spanning the gap. Germline V gene sequence: CDR1 LGHDT, CDR2 YNNKEL (reference sequence). This CDR3 comprises 14 residues. Library preparation for TCR beta used quantitative 5'-RACE with molecular barcodes. One entry per CDR3 protein, called by TCRdb with MiXCR from the 5' RACE reads. The table shows about 540,000 distinct CDR3 sequences, with roughly an eighth occurring only once. Only a few counts were recorded for this clonotype. Its antigen is unidentified. The clonotype originates from a male donor with ankylosing spondylitis. The chain employs TRBV3-1 and TRBJ1-1, with D possibly matching TRBD1 (6 bases). The sequenced sample consisted of blood, either unsorted or a sorted T cell fraction (not recorded which). The CDR3 nucleotides read TGTGCCAGCAGCCGCAGGGGAGTGAACACTGAAGCTTTCTTT. Protein: CASSRRGVNTEAFF.